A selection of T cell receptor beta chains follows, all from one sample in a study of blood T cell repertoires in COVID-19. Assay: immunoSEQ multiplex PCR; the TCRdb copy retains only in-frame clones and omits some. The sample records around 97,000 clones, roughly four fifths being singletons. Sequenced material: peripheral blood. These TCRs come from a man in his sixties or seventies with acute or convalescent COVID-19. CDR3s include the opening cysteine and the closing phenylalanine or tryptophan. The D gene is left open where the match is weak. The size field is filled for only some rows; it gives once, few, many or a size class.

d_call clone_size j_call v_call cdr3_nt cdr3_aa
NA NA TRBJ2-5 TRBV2 TGTGCCAGCGCGCGCCCGCCCGAGACCCAGTACTTC CASARPPETQYF
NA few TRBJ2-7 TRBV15 TGTGCCACCAGCAGAGGACGCGACAAAGCCGCCTACGAGCAGTACTTC CATSRGRDKAAYEQYF
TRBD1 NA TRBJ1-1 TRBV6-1 TGTGCCAGCAGTGCACAGGGGGCTGGTAGCATGAACACTGAAGCTTTCTTT CASSAQGAGSMNTEAFF
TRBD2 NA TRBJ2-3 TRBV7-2 TGTGCCAGCAGCTTTAGGCTAGCGGGGGGAGATACGCAGTATTTT CASSFRLAGGDTQYF
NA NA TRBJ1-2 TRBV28 TGTGCCAGCAGTTTAAACCGCAGCTATGGCTACACCTTC CASSLNRSYGYTF
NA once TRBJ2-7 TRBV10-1 TGCGCCAGCCTCATTCGGACTCCCGATACATACGAGCAGTACTTC CASLIRTPDTYEQYF
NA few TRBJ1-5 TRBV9 TGTGCCAGCAGCGGCGCGGATAGCAATCAGCCCCAGCATTTT CASSGADSNQPQHF
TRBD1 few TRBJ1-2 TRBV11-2 TGTGCCAGCAGCCCTCAGAGGGGGCTTGGCTACACCTTC CASSPQRGLGYTF
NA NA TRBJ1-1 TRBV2 TGTGCCAGCAAAGGTCCTGACTACGGGCCCGGCAACACTGAAGCTTTCTTT CASKGPDYGPGNTEAFF
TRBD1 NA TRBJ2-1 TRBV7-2 TGTGCCAGCAGGACAGGGGCGGCGCTCTACAATGAGCAGTTCTTC CASRTGAALYNEQFF
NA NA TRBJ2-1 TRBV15 TGTGCCACCAGCAGCCGGGCAGGGGGGTACAATGAGCAGTTCTTC CATSSRAGGYNEQFF
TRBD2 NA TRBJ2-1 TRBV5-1 TGCGCCAGCAGCTGGGGGACTATCTACAATGAGCAGTTCTTC CASSWGTIYNEQFF
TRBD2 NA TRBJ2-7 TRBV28 TGTGCCAGCAGTTTGGGGACGGCGGGAGGGAGGGAGCAGTACTTC CASSLGTAGGREQYF
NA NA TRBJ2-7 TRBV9 TGTGCCAGCAGCGTGAACCCTACCTACGAGCAGTACTTC CASSVNPTYEQYF
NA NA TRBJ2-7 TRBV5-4 TGTGCCAGCAGCTCCTGGGAGACCTTCTACGAGCAGTACTTC CASSSWETFYEQYF
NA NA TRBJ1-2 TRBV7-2 TGTGCCAGCAGCTTACAAGCCTCCTATGGCTACACCTTC CASSLQASYGYTF
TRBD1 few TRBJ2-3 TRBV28 TGTGCCAGCAGTCACCGGGACAGGGACTATTTT CASSHRDRDYF
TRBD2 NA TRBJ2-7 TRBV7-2 TGTGCCAGCAGCTTCGGACTAGCGGGAGGAGGGTACGAGCAGTACTTC CASSFGLAGGGYEQYF
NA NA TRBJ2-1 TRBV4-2 TGTGCCAGCAGCCCCCAGACAGGAACCAATGAGCAGTTCTTC CASSPQTGTNEQFF
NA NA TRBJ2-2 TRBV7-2 TGTGCCAGCAGCTCACCGGGACTCTCCGGGGAGCTGTTTTTT CASSSPGLSGELFF
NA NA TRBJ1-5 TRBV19 TGTGCCACCTCCGACAGGTTGGGTAGCAATCAGCCCCAGCATTTT CATSDRLGSNQPQHF
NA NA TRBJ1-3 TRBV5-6 TGTGCCAGCAGCTTGGGGGACCTGAGCGGGATCTCTGGAAACACCATATATTTT CASSLGDLSGISGNTIYF
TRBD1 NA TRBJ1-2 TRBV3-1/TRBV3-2 TGTGCCAGCAGCCAGGCAGACAGGGAGAACACCTTC CASSQADRENTF
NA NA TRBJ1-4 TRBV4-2 TGTGCCAGCAGCCAAGAGCTGGACAGCCCCGGGGATGAAAAACTGTTTTTT CASSQELDSPGDEKLFF
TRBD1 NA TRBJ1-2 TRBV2 TGTGCCAGCAGTGAAAGACAGGGGGCGCAAGGCTACACCTTC CASSERQGAQGYTF
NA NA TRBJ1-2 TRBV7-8 TGTGCCAGCAGTCCAGTTGGACGGAGGAGCTATGGCTACACCTTC CASSPVGRRSYGYTF
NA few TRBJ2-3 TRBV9 TGTGCCAGCAGCGCTCAGGGGACGGATACGCAGTATTTT CASSAQGTDTQYF
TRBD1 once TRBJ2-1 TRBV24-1 TGTGCCACCAGTGATGTGACAGGGGGCAAGGGCAATGAGCAGTTCTTC CATSDVTGGKGNEQFF
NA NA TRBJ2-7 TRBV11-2 TGTGCCAGCAGCTTAGGGGGTATGCGGGGTGCCTACGAGCAGTACTTC CASSLGGMRGAYEQYF
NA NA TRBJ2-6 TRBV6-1 TGTGCCAGCAGTGGAATCAGGGGTGCCGGGGCCAACGTCCTGACTTTC CASSGIRGAGANVLTF
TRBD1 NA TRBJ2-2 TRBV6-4 TGTGCCAGCAGTCCTGACAGGGGCGTCACCGGGGAGCTGTTTTTT CASSPDRGVTGELFF
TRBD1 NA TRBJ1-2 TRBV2 TGTGCCAGCAGGGAGACAGGGGAGGGAGGCTACACCTTC CASRETGEGGYTF
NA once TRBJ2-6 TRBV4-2 TGTGCCAGCAGCCAAGGCAGGCTAAAGGCAGGGGCCAACGTCCTGACTTTC CASSQGRLKAGANVLTF
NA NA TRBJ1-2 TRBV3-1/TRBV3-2 TGTGCCAGCAGCCAAGTATGGGGAGGCTATTATGGCTACACCTTC CASSQVWGGYYGYTF
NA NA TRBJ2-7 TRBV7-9 TGTGCCAGCAGCAGGACAGTTTCCGAGCAGTACTTC CASSRTVSEQYF
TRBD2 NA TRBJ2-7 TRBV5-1 TGCGCCAGCAGCTTGGCCGGGCTAGCGGGGGCCGGGGAGCAGTACTTC CASSLAGLAGAGEQYF
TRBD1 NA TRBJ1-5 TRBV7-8 TGTGCCAGCAGCTTTAGACAGGGGGATTGGCCCCAGCATTTT CASSFRQGDWPQHF
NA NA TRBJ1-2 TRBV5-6 TGTGCCAGCAGCTCAGGACAGCCACCCTATGGCTACACCTTC CASSSGQPPYGYTF
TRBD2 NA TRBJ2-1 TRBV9 TGTGCCAGCAACAGCGGGGACCTCTCCAATGAGCAGTTCTTC CASNSGDLSNEQFF
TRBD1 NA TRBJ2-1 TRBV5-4 TGTGCCAGCAGCTTTGGGACAGAGTACAATGAGCAGTTCTTC CASSFGTEYNEQFF
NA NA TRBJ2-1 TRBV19 TGTGCCAGTAGTAGATACAGGGATGAGCAGTTCTTC CASSRYRDEQFF
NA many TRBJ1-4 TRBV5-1 TGCGCCAGCCGGCTAGACGCAACTAATGAAAAACTGTTTTTT CASRLDATNEKLFF